This TCR beta chain was sequenced for a study of blood T cell repertoires in COVID-19. Study information: Samples taken during acute and convalescent COVID-19 were collected in the United States, Italy and Spain. Nucleic acid was either cDNA or gDNA, and it came from T cells, B-cell-depleted T cells, or PBMCs.

Authors' methods: It was from reference gene primer amplification that nucleated cell counts were estimated. Data came from immunoSEQ multiplex PCR; TCRdb stores just in-frame clones and leaves some out. The V and J calls and clone size come from that table; D and trimming were worked out from the DNA. The repertoire holds over 80,000 clones, with 87% as singletons. This CDR3 spans 16 amino acids. CDR1 and CDR2 from the germline V gene are MGHRA and YSYEKL. V was pared by 1 base and J by 2 bases, with 7 bases of the junction left unmatched. This sequence joins TRBV4-1 and TRBJ2-7, with 8 bases lining up with TRBD2. Sequencing input: peripheral blood. The TCR comes from a human donor in a cohort sampled during active COVID-19. CDR3 coding DNA: TGCGCCAGCAGCCAAGTAGCGGGAAGTACGGCCTACGAGCAGTACTTC. Its protein product is CASSQVAGSTAYEQYF.